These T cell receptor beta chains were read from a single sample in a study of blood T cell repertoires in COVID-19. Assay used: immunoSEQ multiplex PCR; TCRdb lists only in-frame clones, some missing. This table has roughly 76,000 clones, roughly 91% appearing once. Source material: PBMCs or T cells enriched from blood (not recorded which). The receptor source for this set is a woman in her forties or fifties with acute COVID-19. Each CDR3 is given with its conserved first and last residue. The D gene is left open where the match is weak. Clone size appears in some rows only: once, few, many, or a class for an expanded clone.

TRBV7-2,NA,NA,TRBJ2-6,TGTGCCAGCAGCTTAGACGGGGGGCTAATCTCTGGGGCCAACGTCCTGACTTTC,CASSLDGGLISGANVLTF
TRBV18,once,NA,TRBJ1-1,TGTGCCAGCTCACCACAACAAGACACTGAAGCTTTCTTT,CASSPQQDTEAFF
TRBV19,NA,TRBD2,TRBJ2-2,TGTGCCAGTACCCCCCTAGCGGGAGGGGACATCGGGGAGCTGTTTTTT,CASTPLAGGDIGELFF
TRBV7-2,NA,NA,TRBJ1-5,TGTGCCAGCAGGCCCCCCGGGGATCAGCCCCAGCATTTT,CASRPPGDQPQHF
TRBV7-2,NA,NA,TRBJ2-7,TGTGCCAGCAGCTTAGCGGGGGGAAAGCAGTACTTC,CASSLAGGKQYF
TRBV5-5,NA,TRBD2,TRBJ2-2,TGTGCCAGCAGCCAGCGGGAGAGAAGCACCGGGGAGCTGTTTTTT,CASSQRERSTGELFF
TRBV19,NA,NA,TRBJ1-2,TGTGCCAGTAGCGAACCACCCCCGCGGACAGACTATGGCTACACCTTC,CASSEPPPRTDYGYTF
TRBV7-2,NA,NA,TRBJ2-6,TGTGCCAGCAGTCCGCAGTTCTCTGGGGCCAACGTCCTGACTTTC,CASSPQFSGANVLTF
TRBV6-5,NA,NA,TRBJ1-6,TGTGCCAGCGAAGAGGGTTCACCCCTCCACTTT,CASEEGSPLHF
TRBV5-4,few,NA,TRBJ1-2,TGTGCCAGCAGCTTGGAGAGGAGGACTCTCTATGGCTACACCTTC,CASSLERRTLYGYTF
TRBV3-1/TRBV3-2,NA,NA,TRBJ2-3,TGTGCCAGCAGCCAAGTCATTACTAGCACAGATACGCAGTATTTT,CASSQVITSTDTQYF
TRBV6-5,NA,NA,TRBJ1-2,TGTGCCAGCAGTTACGACAGCTATGGCTACACCTTC,CASSYDSYGYTF
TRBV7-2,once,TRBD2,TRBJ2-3,TGTGCCAGCAGCCAAGGGACTAGCGGGTGGACAGATACGCAGTATTTT,CASSQGTSGWTDTQYF
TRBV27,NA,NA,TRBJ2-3,TGTGCCAGCAATTCACTTGGAGGGGGCACAGATACGCAGTATTTT,CASNSLGGGTDTQYF
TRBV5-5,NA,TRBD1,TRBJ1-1,TGTGCCAGCAGCCCCGGGACAGGGAATTTACCTATGAACACTGAAGCTTTCTTT,CASSPGTGNLPMNTEAFF
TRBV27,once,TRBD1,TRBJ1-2,TGTGCCAGCAGACATACAGGGGCCTATGGCTACACCTTC,CASRHTGAYGYTF
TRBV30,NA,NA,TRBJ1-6,TGTGCCTGGAGTCCCGAACGGAATTCACCCCTCCACTTT,CAWSPERNSPLHF
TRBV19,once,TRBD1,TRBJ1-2,TGTGCCAGTAGTTCCCCGGGACAGGGGGTCTATGGCTACACCTTC,CASSSPGQGVYGYTF
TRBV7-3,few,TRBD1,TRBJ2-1,TGTGCCAGCAGCTCACAGTTGGGACAGGGGGAGGATGAGCAGTTCTTC,CASSSQLGQGEDEQFF
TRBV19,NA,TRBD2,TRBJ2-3,TGTGCCAGTAGCGCCAATAGGCGGGAGTTCACAGATACGCAGTATTTT,CASSANRREFTDTQYF